This T cell receptor beta chain was sequenced for a study of blood T cell repertoires in COVID-19. Libraries were prepared by immunoSEQ multiplex PCR; TCRdb keeps only in-frame clonotypes and omits some of them. The sample has roughly 380,000 clones; around 84% are singletons. Source material: peripheral blood. The origin of this receptor is a young woman with acute or convalescent COVID-19.

CDR3 in amino acids: CASSYSSSGTDEQFF. For the CDR3, the DNA is TGTGCCAGCAGTTACTCGTCTAGCGGGACCGATGAGCAGTTCTTC. The chain is built from TRBV6-5 and TRBJ2-1; 9 bases map to TRBD2. Germline CDR1 MNHEY, CDR2 SVGAGI. V shed 0 bases, J shed 8 bases, and the junction held 5 bases outside the gene matches. The CDR3 loop spans 15 amino acids.